The rows below give T cell receptor beta chains drawn from one sample of a study of T-cell memory formation after mild COVID-19. TCRdb fed the 5' RACE reads into MiXCR, producing one record per CDR3 protein. The sample has about 120,000 distinct CDR3 sequences, about 15% seen once. What was sequenced was PBMCs or a T cell subset sorted from them (not recorded which). The receptors stem from an adult woman who had mild COVID-19 (a few samples of this study predate the infection). Cell type and time point are not known. Each CDR3 is given without its conserved first and last residue. Each record gives: CDR3 protein, V gene, J gene, D gene. A D gene is named only where the DNA matches it firmly.

cdr3_aa: ASSPEGWEETQY
v_call: TRBV4-1
j_call: TRBJ2-5
d_call: -

cdr3_aa: ASSYQEYFGTDTQY
v_call: TRBV6-6
j_call: TRBJ2-3
d_call: -

cdr3_aa: ASSSQGNQPQH
v_call: TRBV12-3/TRBV12-4
j_call: TRBJ1-5
d_call: -

cdr3_aa: ASSQGQDSTDTQY
v_call: TRBV4-3
j_call: TRBJ2-3
d_call: -

cdr3_aa: ASSRGTGKSPGYT
v_call: TRBV6-5
j_call: TRBJ1-2
d_call: TRBD1

cdr3_aa: ASSYNIEGTEAF
v_call: TRBV5-1
j_call: TRBJ1-1
d_call: -

cdr3_aa: ASSLSGRRPTEAF
v_call: TRBV27
j_call: TRBJ1-1
d_call: -

cdr3_aa: ASSLTSGGVEDTQY
v_call: TRBV14
j_call: TRBJ2-3
d_call: TRBD2

cdr3_aa: ASSATRGTGELF
v_call: TRBV7-6
j_call: TRBJ2-2
d_call: -

cdr3_aa: ASSIERVQPQH
v_call: TRBV6-1
j_call: TRBJ1-5
d_call: -

cdr3_aa: ARTVQETQY
v_call: TRBV2
j_call: TRBJ2-5
d_call: -

cdr3_aa: ASSMGSTYEQY
v_call: TRBV19
j_call: TRBJ2-7
d_call: -

cdr3_aa: ASSRSAGTSGVSSYNEQF
v_call: TRBV6-6
j_call: TRBJ2-1
d_call: TRBD2

cdr3_aa: ASSYSRTRNTGELF
v_call: TRBV6-2/TRBV6-3
j_call: TRBJ2-2
d_call: -

cdr3_aa: ASSVVAGRTDTQY
v_call: TRBV9
j_call: TRBJ2-3
d_call: TRBD2

cdr3_aa: ASSLAGPYEQY
v_call: TRBV27
j_call: TRBJ2-7
d_call: TRBD2

cdr3_aa: SVRTGEHGELF
v_call: TRBV29-1
j_call: TRBJ2-2
d_call: TRBD1

cdr3_aa: ASSVTPATTSVDTQY
v_call: TRBV12-3/TRBV12-4
j_call: TRBJ2-3
d_call: -

cdr3_aa: ASSLAPGSGEQF
v_call: TRBV5-6
j_call: TRBJ2-1
d_call: -

cdr3_aa: SARDRSGGNQPQH
v_call: TRBV20-1
j_call: TRBJ1-5
d_call: -

cdr3_aa: ASSVTSGSTDTQY
v_call: TRBV5-5
j_call: TRBJ2-3
d_call: TRBD2

cdr3_aa: ASSLLGSSYEQY
v_call: TRBV5-4
j_call: TRBJ2-7
d_call: -

cdr3_aa: ASSGGQGYSYEQY
v_call: TRBV5-1
j_call: TRBJ2-7
d_call: TRBD1

cdr3_aa: ASSPLAGVSYNEQF
v_call: TRBV9
j_call: TRBJ2-1
d_call: TRBD2

cdr3_aa: ASSSDSVGGTDTQY
v_call: TRBV7-6
j_call: TRBJ2-3
d_call: -

cdr3_aa: ASSHRTASYEQY
v_call: TRBV3-1
j_call: TRBJ2-7
d_call: -

cdr3_aa: ASSLPGADSPLH
v_call: TRBV5-1
j_call: TRBJ1-6
d_call: -

cdr3_aa: ATALGQGAYNEQF
v_call: TRBV15
j_call: TRBJ2-1
d_call: TRBD1

cdr3_aa: ASTPASGVFEQY
v_call: TRBV3-1
j_call: TRBJ2-7
d_call: TRBD2

cdr3_aa: ASSIDQAERGRGHGNYGYT
v_call: TRBV19
j_call: TRBJ1-2
d_call: -

cdr3_aa: ASSPRVNTGELF
v_call: TRBV7-3
j_call: TRBJ2-2
d_call: -

cdr3_aa: ASSYGETQY
v_call: TRBV6-5
j_call: TRBJ2-5
d_call: -

cdr3_aa: ASSLNPPSLEQY
v_call: TRBV5-5
j_call: TRBJ2-7
d_call: -

cdr3_aa: ASSQKDRGSLNEQF
v_call: TRBV18
j_call: TRBJ2-1
d_call: TRBD1

cdr3_aa: ASSVRWDTIY
v_call: TRBV9
j_call: TRBJ1-3
d_call: -

cdr3_aa: ANDGGKLNGLAKNIQY
v_call: TRBV7-2
j_call: TRBJ2-4
d_call: -

cdr3_aa: ASSHPGLAYEQY
v_call: TRBV4-1
j_call: TRBJ2-7
d_call: TRBD2

cdr3_aa: ASSQDGREDTGELF
v_call: TRBV4-2
j_call: TRBJ2-2
d_call: TRBD2

cdr3_aa: ASSLPAGGSETQY
v_call: TRBV7-9
j_call: TRBJ2-5
d_call: TRBD2

cdr3_aa: SVGTGRNTGELF
v_call: TRBV29-1
j_call: TRBJ2-2
d_call: TRBD1

cdr3_aa: ASSRGTSATIEQF
v_call: TRBV5-1
j_call: TRBJ2-1
d_call: TRBD2

cdr3_aa: SAAQGEYGYT
v_call: TRBV20-1
j_call: TRBJ1-2
d_call: TRBD1

cdr3_aa: ASSQRKQHQPQH
v_call: TRBV9
j_call: TRBJ1-5
d_call: -

cdr3_aa: ASSSGGGKF
v_call: TRBV12-3/TRBV12-4
j_call: TRBJ2-1
d_call: TRBD2

cdr3_aa: SVADRGYGYT
v_call: TRBV29-1
j_call: TRBJ1-2
d_call: -

cdr3_aa: SVAAYTGELF
v_call: TRBV29-1
j_call: TRBJ2-2
d_call: -